These 30 T cell receptor beta chains came from one sample sequenced in a study of cytomegalovirus exposure and HLA in healthy donors. Data came from immunoSEQ multiplex PCR; TCRdb stores just in-frame clones and leaves some out. This table has about 47,000 clones, around 90% appearing once. Material for sequencing was PBMCs. The receptor source for this set is a man between 18 and 29 years old in good health and CMV-seronegative.

The chain couples TRBV2 to TRBJ2-1, with a possible D match to TRBD2 (6 bases). Germline V gene data show CDR1 as SNHLY and CDR2 as FYNNEI. The V end lost 4 bases, the J end lost 4 bases, and 8 bases lay between the germline ends. The CDR3 is 13 amino acids. CDR3 DNA: TGTGCCAGCAGTGGGGGACTGTACAATGAGCAGTTCTTC. This codes for CASSGGLYNEQFF.

This clone was recorded only once. The V call is TRBV7-2, the J call TRBJ2-3, with a possible D match to TRBD2 (5 bases). Germline CDR1 reads SGHTA; CDR2 reads FQGNSA. V was clipped by 0 bases and J by 2 bases, with 9 bases between them. The CDR3 contains 15 residues. The DNA of the CDR3 is TGTGCCAGCAGCTTAGCGCGGGCAGACACAGATACGCAGTATTTT. Translating it yields CASSLARADTDTQYF.

The rearrangement joins TRBV5-1 to TRBJ2-7; 8 bases are a match to TRBD2. The germline V gene encodes CDR1 SGHRS and CDR2 YFSETQ. The trim removed 3 bases at V and 4 bases at J, leaving 3 bases unmatched. The CDR3 sequence is 13 residues long. CDR3 nucleotides: TGCGCCAGCAGCTGGGGACTAGGGTACGAGCAGTACTTC. It encodes CASSWGLGYEQYF.

This clone was picked up one time. The rearrangement joins TRBV7-6 to TRBJ2-7; TRBD2 agrees at 15 bases. The CDR3 loop spans 16 amino acids. Germline trimming cut 6 bases from V and 7 bases from J; bases unmatched to any gene: 10. The germline V gene has CDR1 SGHVS and CDR2 FNYEAQ. CDR3 loop: CASSTGLAGGQGEQYF. The CDR3 region has the DNA TGTGCCAGCAGTACCGGACTAGCGGGAGGGCAAGGGGAGCAGTACTTC.

The rearrangement joins TRBV19 to TRBJ1-2, with TRBD1 as a possible D gene (6 bases). CDR1 and CDR2 from the germline V gene are LNHDA and SQIVND (reference sequence). V was trimmed by 4 bases and J by 4 bases, leaving 16 bases between them. The CDR3 loop spans 15 amino acids. The CDR3 DNA reads TGTGCCAGTAGTACAGCCCGGACAGAGATCTATGGCTACACCTTC. Amino acids: CASSTARTEIYGYTF. Complete variable domain (other parts from reference TRBV19 and TRBJ1-2): DGGITQSPKYLFRKEGQNVTLSCEQNLNHDAMYWYRQDPGQGLRLIYYSQIVNDFQKGDIAEGYSVSREKKESFPLTVTSAQKNPTAFYLCASSTARTEIYGYTFGSGTRLTVV.

The rearrangement uses TRBV7-2 and TRBJ2-2; tentative D call: TRBD2 (5 bases). The CDR3 totals 16 residues. V was shortened by 3 bases and J by 6 bases, with 17 bases between the two germline ends. Germline V gives CDR1 SGHTA, CDR2 FQGNSA. The CDR3 sequence: CASSFLVYAEAGELFF. For the CDR3, the DNA is TGTGCCAGCAGCTTTTTGGTCTATGCGGAGGCCGGGGAGCTGTTTTTT.

The V and J genes are TRBV29-1 and TRBJ2-7; TRBD1 aligns across 7 bases. The V gene end was trimmed by 3 bases and the J gene end by 1 base; junction bases not matched to a gene: 0. Germline V gives CDR1 SQVTM, CDR2 ANQGSEA. CDR3 length: 12 residues. The CDR3 region has the DNA TGCAGCGTTGAGGGACAGTCCTACGAGCAGTACTTC. Amino acid sequence: CSVEGQSYEQYF.

J is TRBJ1-2 and V is TRBV12-5; 11 bases line up with TRBD1. This CDR3 is built from 18 residues. CDR1 and CDR2 from the germline V gene are LGHNT and FRNRAP. The junction had 18 bases not matched to a gene; V was cut back by 7 bases and J by 5 bases. The chain's CDR3 is CASAPTGQGALITYGYTF. The CDR3 coding sequence is TGTGCTAGTGCCCCTACCGGACAGGGGGCCTTAATAACTTATGGCTACACCTTC.

The chain uses TRBV5-1 and TRBJ1-2; D gene unclear. The CDR3 is 14 amino acids. Trimming removed 0 bases from V and 1 base from J, with 7 bases in between. Germline-derived CDR1 and CDR2 are SGHRS and YFSETQ. The CDR3 sequence is CASSLVPSNYGYTF. The DNA of the CDR3 is TGCGCCAGCAGCTTGGTACCCAGTAACTATGGCTACACCTTC. Full variable domain (rest looked up from reference TRBV5-1 and TRBJ1-2): KAGVTQTPRYLIKTRGQQVTLSCSPISGHRSVSWYQQTPGQGLQFLFEYFSETQRNKGNFPGRFSGRQFSNSRSEMNVSTLELGDSALYLCASSLVPSNYGYTFGSGTRLTVV.

The chain carries TRBV5-1 and TRBJ2-2; 12 bases line up with TRBD2. The junction had 5 bases not matched to a gene; V was cut back by 4 bases and J by 4 bases. This CDR3 has 16 residues. Per the germline V gene, CDR1 is SGHRS and CDR2 is YFSETQ. In DNA form, the CDR3 reads TGCGCCAGCAGCGAAAGACTAGCGGGAGTCACCGGGGAGCTGTTTTTT. This codes for CASSERLAGVTGELFF.

About this clone: Other DNA variants within this sample encode the same CDR3. The chain couples TRBV27 to TRBJ2-1, with D perhaps TRBD1 (5 bases). Germline V lookup: CDR1 MNHEY, CDR2 SMNVEV (reference sequence). The ends were cut back, 2 bases at V and 8 bases at J, with 7 bases in the middle. This CDR3 spans 12 amino acids. The CDR3 DNA reads as TGTGCCAGCAGTTTACTAGGGGATGAGCAGTTCTTC. This translates into CASSLLGDEQFF.

The count of this clone is one. The chain employs TRBV7-2 and TRBJ2-1; the D is unclear. V was pared by 2 bases and J by 12 bases, with 8 bases between. CDR1 and CDR2 from the germline V gene are SGHTA and FQGNSA. This CDR3 has 11 residues. The CDR3 DNA reads as TGTGCCAGCAGCTTATGGGCAGGGCAGTTCTTC. Translating it yields CASSLWAGQFF.

V and J are TRBV21-1 and TRBJ2-5; whether TRBD1, the table's D call, matches the DNA was not checked. TRBV21-1 is a pseudogene segment. The CDR3 is 9 residues long. CDR3 in DNA: TGCAGGTACCAAGAGACCCAGTACTTC. This gives the protein CRYQETQYF.

The J gene is TRBJ1-2, the V gene TRBV4-3; 10 nucleotides agree with TRBD1. Germline CDR1 LGHNA, CDR2 YSLEER. V was clipped by 1 base and J by 8 bases; unmatched bases: 7. The CDR3 consists of 15 residues. The CDR3 loop is CASSQGQGAAEGYTF. CDR3 bases: TGCGCCAGCAGCCAAGGACAGGGGGCGGCGGAAGGCTACACCTTC.

The V call is TRBV18, the J call TRBJ1-5, with D possibly being TRBD1 (5 bases). Germline assignment: CDR1 KGHSH and CDR2 LQKENI. The CDR3 is 17 amino acids. V dropped 0 bases and J dropped 5 bases, with 17 bases sitting between them. For the CDR3, the DNA is TGTGCCAGCTCACCACCGTCGAGCCAGGGCGGCTATCAGCCCCAGCATTTT. This encodes CASSPPSSQGGYQPQHF.

V gene TRBV5-1 combines with J gene TRBJ2-1, with 8 nucleotides matching TRBD1. This CDR3 spans 14 amino acids. CDR1 SGHRS and CDR2 YFSETQ come from the germline V gene. Losses at the gene ends were 2 bases for V and 5 bases for J; bases not matched to a gene: 3. This chain's CDR3 is CASSLGQGNNEQFF. In DNA form, the CDR3 reads TGCGCCAGCAGCTTAGGACAGGGAAACAATGAGCAGTTCTTC.

Notes on this clone: At one of its ends the junction is not consistent with the germline gene, which may arise from a read error. The gene calls are TRBV19 and TRBJ2-1; 7 positions match TRBD2. This CDR3 is built from 12 residues. The germline gives CDR1 LNHDA, CDR2 SQIVND (reference sequence). The CDR3 nucleotides are TGTGCCAGTAGTCTAGAGGGACTAAAGAAGTTCTTC. Translation: CASSLEGLKKFF.

The V gene is TRBV10-3, the J gene TRBJ2-3; TRBD2 agrees at 11 bases. Germline CDR1 and CDR2: ENHRY and SYGVKD. With 9 bases clipped from V and 0 bases from J, the junction kept 2 bases outside the gene matches. This CDR3 contains 14 residues. The CDR3 is CAIGTSGSTDTQYF. CDR3 in DNA: TGTGCCATTGGGACTAGCGGCAGCACAGATACGCAGTATTTT.

The V gene is TRBV6-1, the J gene TRBJ2-1, with 10 bases lining up with TRBD2. Germline CDR1 and CDR2: MNHNS and SASEGT. The CDR3 consists of 18 residues. V was pared by 2 bases and J by 3 bases, with 10 bases of the junction left unmatched. In DNA, the CDR3 is TGTGCCAGCAGTGAAATCGCCGGACTAGCGGCCTACTACAATGAGCAGTTCTTC. Translation: CASSEIAGLAAYYNEQFF.

This clone was detected only once. The rearrangement joins TRBV2 to TRBJ2-5; D is perhaps TRBD2 (6 bases). This CDR3 spans 13 amino acids. Deletions cut 10 bases from V and 5 bases from J, with 17 bases between. Looked up from germline, CDR1 is SNHLY and CDR2 is FYNNEI. DNA for the CDR3: TGTGCCACCACCTCAGGGAGGTTTGAGACCCAGTACTTC. Translation: CATTSGRFETQYF.

A word on this clone: At one end, the junction sequence differs from germline, possibly due to a read error. CDR3 DNA sequence: TGTGCTAGCAGCTTTTCAGCGGGAGGGGCGAACACCGGGGAGCTGTTTTTT. Protein: CASSFSAGGANTGELFF. The V and J genes are TRBV7-7 and TRBJ2-2; 10 bases are shared with TRBD2. Germline V lookup: CDR1 SSHAT, CDR2 FNYEAQ (reference sequence). The CDR3 has 17 residues.

This chain links TRBV10-3 with TRBJ2-1, with 7 bases identical to TRBD1. V lost 10 bases, J lost 2 bases, and 5 bases stayed unmatched. The CDR3 consists of 13 residues. The germline V gene has CDR1 ENHRY and CDR2 SYGVKD. The CDR3 is CASRDSPYNEQFF. The CDR3 nucleotides read TGTGCCAGCCGGGACAGTCCCTACAATGAGCAGTTCTTC.

The chain is built from TRBV18 and TRBJ2-1, with 14 positions matching TRBD2. CDR3 size: 15 residues. Germline CDR1 reads KGHSH; CDR2 reads LQKENI. After removal of 6 bases from V and 9 bases from J, the junction contained 7 bases not matched to a gene. The CDR3 protein is CASSPGTSGRTEQFF. The CDR3, as DNA: TGTGCCAGCTCCCCCGGGACTAGCGGGAGAACTGAGCAGTTCTTC.

The chain links TRBV19 to TRBJ1-6; 9 bases match TRBD1. CDR1 and CDR2 (germline): LNHDA, SQIVND (reference sequence). The V segment lost 10 bases and the J segment 0 bases; nucleotides outside the gene matches: 1. The CDR3 has 14 residues. The CDR3 coding sequence is TGTGCCACACAGGGGGCCTCCTATAATTCACCCCTCCACTTT. It is translated as CATQGASYNSPLHF.

The CDR3 nucleotides read TGTGCCAGCAGTGCCACTAGCGGCAGCACAGATACGCAGTATTTT. Translating gives CASSATSGSTDTQYF. This chain joins TRBV6-4 and TRBJ2-3, with 8 positions matching TRBD2. Germline trimming cut 4 bases from V and 0 bases from J; bases unmatched to any gene: 3. Looked up from germline, CDR1 is MRHNA and CDR2 is SNTAGT. CDR3 length equals 15 residues.

The V gene is TRBV6-1, the J gene TRBJ2-2; the D gene is possibly TRBD1 (6 bases). CDR1 is MNHNS and CDR2 is SASEGT in the germline V gene. The germline V and J ends were trimmed by 4 bases and 5 bases, with 8 bases remaining between them. This CDR3 has 13 amino acids. CDR3 loop: CASSVQGTGELFF. In nucleotides, the CDR3 is TGTGCCAGCAGTGTACAGGGAACCGGGGAGCTGTTTTTT.

This rearrangement joins TRBV19 to TRBJ1-5; D perhaps matches TRBD1 (5 bases). Trimming pared 3 bases from V and 5 bases from J, leaving 11 bases between. CDR1 is LNHDA, CDR2 SQIVND, per germline (reference sequence). The CDR3 runs 14 residues. CDR3: CASSIQGTDQPQHF. CDR3 DNA sequence: TGTGCCAGTAGTATTCAGGGTACCGATCAGCCCCAGCATTTT.

This clone was detected once. CDR3 loop: CASSSAGTGYDGELFF. The CDR3 nucleotides are TGTGCCAGCAGCTCCGCCGGGACAGGTTATGACGGGGAGCTGTTTTTT. The V gene is TRBV7-2, the J gene TRBJ2-2; 8 bases match TRBD1. This CDR3 has 16 residues. V lost 4 bases to trimming and J lost 7 bases; unmatched junction nucleotides: 11. Germline V gives CDR1 SGHTA, CDR2 FQGNSA.

V gene TRBV5-1 combines with J gene TRBJ1-1; maybe TRBD1 (6 bases). The CDR3 extends over 13 amino acids. The germline gives CDR1 SGHRS, CDR2 YFSETQ. V was clipped by 4 bases and J by 4 bases, with 11 bases between them. Written as DNA, the CDR3 is TGCGCCAGCAGCCTACAGGGAGCCACTGAAGCTTTCTTT. It encodes CASSLQGATEAFF.

The chain carries TRBV25-1 and TRBJ2-5, with 10 bases aligning to TRBD2. With V trimmed by 1 base and J by 1 base, 3 bases remained unmatched. CDR3 length equals 16 residues. The germline V gene encodes CDR1 MGHDK and CDR2 SYGVNS. The CDR3 spells CASSEWVAGGQETQYF. DNA for the CDR3: TGTGCCAGCAGTGAATGGGTAGCGGGAGGCCAAGAGACCCAGTACTTC.